The entry below describes one TCR beta chain. The CDR3 sequence is 12 residues long. From germline, CDR1 is LNHNV and CDR2 YYDKDF (reference sequence). The germline V and J ends were trimmed by 3 bases and 5 bases, with 5 bases remaining between them. Authors' processing steps: Counts of nucleated cells, estimated from reference gene primer amplification, were obtained. Profiled with immunoSEQ multiplex PCR; TCRdb holds only in-frame clones, not every one. V, J and clone size derive from that table, while D and trimming were established from the DNA sequence. The table shows 300,000 to 400,000 clones, with 89% occurring only once. This sample stems from a study of blood T cell repertoires in COVID-19.

J is TRBJ1-5 and V is TRBV15, with D unresolved. The sequenced sample was peripheral blood. The receptor comes from a woman aged 25 to 39 with COVID-19, enrolled during active disease. The DNA of the CDR3 is TGTGCCACCAGCAGTCCCTATCAGCCCCAGCATTTT. Its protein is CATSSPYQPQHF.